The 8 T cell receptor beta chains below were found in one sample sequenced in a study of T cells in Graves' hyperthyroidism and ophthalmopathy. Amplification of TCR beta CDR3 regions used RNA as the template. During a first-round RT-PCR of the TCR CDR3, the HTBI primer set was used. TCRdb re-analysed the multiplex PCR reads in MiXCR, keeping a single row per CDR3 protein. In the table there are approximately 700,000 distinct CDR3 sequences, roughly 15% of which are singletons. Sequencing was performed on blood. Receptor source: a man aged 18 to 30 with Graves' hyperthyroidism.

Many counts were recorded for this clonotype. This sequence joins TRBV18 and TRBJ1-4; possibly TRBD1 for D (5 bases). V shed 6 bases and J shed 2 bases, with 13 bases lying between them. The CDR3 totals 15 residues. Germline V gene data show CDR1 as KGHSH and CDR2 as LQKENI. In DNA form, the CDR3 reads TGTGCCAGCTCCGGGGAACAGGCCACTAATGAAAAACTGTTTTTT. Amino acid sequence: CASSGEQATNEKLFF.

Many counts were recorded for this clonotype. CDR3 residues: CASSSLTGLPGELFF. The CDR3 region has the DNA TGTGCCAGCAGTTCCCTTACAGGGCTCCCCGGGGAGCTGTTTTTT. V gene TRBV27 combines with J gene TRBJ2-2, with a tentative D call TRBD1 (6 bases). This CDR3 spans 15 amino acids. The V and J ends lost 4 bases and 6 bases respectively, with 15 bases between them. The germline CDR1 and CDR2 sequences are MNHEY and SMNVEV (reference sequence).

The rearrangement uses TRBV4-1 and TRBJ1-2, with D unclear. The germline V gene encodes CDR1 MGHRA and CDR2 YSYEKL. The CDR3 consists of 14 residues. The germline V and J ends were trimmed by 2 bases and 5 bases, with 12 bases remaining between them. The CDR3 DNA reads as TGCGCCAGCAGCCAACCCGGGTGGGAGTATGGCTACACCTTC. Its translation: CASSQPGWEYGYTF.

This clonotype came up many times. The chain combines TRBV12-3 or TRBV12-4 with TRBJ2-7; 8 bases match TRBD1. This CDR3 has 15 residues. Germline trimming cut 5 bases from V and 3 bases from J; bases unmatched to any gene: 9. Here the CDR3 reads CASSVRGQARYEQYF. The CDR3 DNA reads as TGTGCCAGCAGTGTTCGGGGACAGGCCCGCTACGAGCAGTACTTC.

This clonotype came up many times. In nucleotides, the CDR3 is TGTGCCAGCAGTTACCATCCCTCGGGCGGAAGGGCGATCTACGAGCAGTACTTC. It encodes CASSYHPSGGRAIYEQYF. The chain joins TRBV6-6 to TRBJ2-7; D not certain. CDR1 and CDR2 (germline): MNHNY, SVGAGI (reference sequence). This CDR3 region has 18 residues. Trimming removed 2 bases from V and 3 bases from J, with 23 bases in between.

This chain connects TRBV18 to TRBJ1-4; TRBD1 aligns across 7 bases. Germline CDR1 is KGHSH and CDR2 is LQKENI. CDR3 length: 17 amino acids. V was pared by 4 bases and J by 0 bases, with 8 bases of the junction left unmatched. CDR3: CASSLSGGQATNEKLFF. For the CDR3, the DNA is TGTGCCAGCTCACTCTCGGGCGGACAGGCAACTAATGAAAAACTGTTTTTT. Full variable domain (outside the CDR3, taken from reference TRBV18 and TRBJ1-4): NAGVMQNPRHLVRRRGQEARLRCSPMKGHSHVYWYRQLPEEGLKFMVYLQKENIIDESGMPKERFSAEFPKEGPSILRIQQVVRGDSAAYFCASSLSGGQATNEKLFFGSGTQLSVL.

This clonotype was detected only a few times. The V gene is TRBV2, the J gene TRBJ2-4, with a tentative D call TRBD1 (6 bases). V lost 8 bases, J lost 9 bases, and 14 bases lay in between. The CDR3 spans 12 residues. CDR1 and CDR2 (germline): SNHLY, FYNNEI. The CDR3 sequence is CASDRRQAIQYF. The DNA for the CDR3 is TGTGCCAGCGACAGGAGGCAGGCCATTCAGTACTTC.

This clonotype was detected many times. The gene calls are TRBV28 and TRBJ2-7; D may correspond to TRBD1 or TRBD2 (5 bases each). The germline gives CDR1 MDHEN, CDR2 SYDVKM. This CDR3 contains 15 residues. Trimming took 4 bases from V and 2 from J, leaving 15 bases between them. The CDR3 here is CASSSPGTKPYEQYF. Written as DNA, the CDR3 is TGTGCCAGCAGTTCCCCCGGGACGAAGCCCTACGAGCAGTACTTC.